Listed below are T cell receptor beta chains from one sample, sequenced in a study of shared clonotypes between healthy human individuals. Produced via immunoSEQ multiplex PCR; TCRdb's table is partial and in-frame only. The table shows over 400,000 clones, with 60% to 80% occurring only once. The material sequenced was PBMCs. The receptors here all came from a woman aged 40 to 50 in good health. Some clones in this sample may be carry-over from other donors' samples. Each CDR3 is given with its conserved first and last residue. A D gene is named only where the DNA matches it firmly. Clone size appears in some rows only: once, few, many, or a class for an expanded clone.

TRBV4-2	.	.	TRBJ2-3	TGTGCCAGCAGCCGGTTTGCTGGCGCCCAGGAGGGAGATACGCAGTATTTT	CASSRFAGAQEGDTQYF
TRBV7-6	once	TRBD2	TRBJ2-7	TGTGCCAGCAGCTTAGCGGGGACTAGCGGGAGTGCCTACGAGCAGTACTTC	CASSLAGTSGSAYEQYF
TRBV10-3	once	TRBD1	TRBJ2-1	TGTGCCATCAGTGACAGCCAGGGGGCAAGGAATGAGCAGTTCTTC	CAISDSQGARNEQFF
TRBV5-5	.	TRBD2	TRBJ2-1	TGTGCCAGCCGCCTGTTAGCGGGACCCAATGAGCAGTTCTTC	CASRLLAGPNEQFF
TRBV6-6	.	.	TRBJ1-2	TGTGCCAGCAGATACGAGGGGTTCTATGGCTACACCTTC	CASRYEGFYGYTF
TRBV19	.	TRBD1	TRBJ2-3	TGTGCCAGTAGGAGGGACAGGGGAACAGATACGCAGTATTTT	CASRRDRGTDTQYF
TRBV18	.	TRBD1	TRBJ2-1	TGTGCCAGCTCACCCCGACAGGGGAGCTCCTACAATGAGCAGTTCTTC	CASSPRQGSSYNEQFF
TRBV27	once	TRBD1	TRBJ1-1	TGTGCCAGCAGTTTGTCGCCTACGGGACAGAGGGCCGAAGCTTTCTTT	CASSLSPTGQRAEAFF
TRBV2	.	.	TRBJ2-1	TGTGCCAGCAGTGACCGGGACTCCCAACAGTTCTTC	CASSDRDSQQFF
TRBV28	.	.	TRBJ1-5	TGTGCCAGCAGTTCCTTGGACAGGCCCCAGCATTTT	CASSSLDRPQHF
TRBV5-4	.	TRBD2	TRBJ2-1	TGTGCCAGCAGCGGGGGGGACTCCTACAATGAGCAGTTCTTC	CASSGGDSYNEQFF
TRBV5-1	.	.	TRBJ1-5	TGCGCCAGCAGCTTGGAGCCAACAAATAGCAATCAGCCCCAGCATTTT	CASSLEPTNSNQPQHF
TRBV18	.	.	TRBJ1-2	TGTGCCAGCTCACCACGCCCGGGATACTATGGCTACACCTTC	CASSPRPGYYGYTF
TRBV6-6	few	.	TRBJ1-2	TGTGCCAGCAGGCCCGACAGTGTAGATGGCTACACCTTC	CASRPDSVDGYTF
TRBV6-1	.	.	TRBJ1-5	TGTGCCAGCAGTGAAGCAGGACGGTCGAGCACTTATAGCAATCAGCCCCAGCATTTT	CASSEAGRSSTYSNQPQHF
TRBV6-1	.	.	TRBJ2-1	TGTGCCAGCAGTGAAGGGGTAGCTAGCTCCTACAATGAGCAGTTCTTC	CASSEGVASSYNEQFF
TRBV27	.	.	TRBJ2-7	TGTGCCAGCAGCCCCGTGCGGACAGCGAGCTCCTACGAGCAGTACTTC	CASSPVRTASSYEQYF
TRBV27	.	.	TRBJ2-3	TGTGCCAGCAGTAATAGAGAAAGCAGTACGCAGTATTTT	CASSNRESSTQYF
TRBV2	many	TRBD1	TRBJ1-1	TGTGCCAGCCATCCCACAGGGGATTATACTTTCTTT	CASHPTGDYTFF
TRBV7-3	.	TRBD2	TRBJ2-7	TGTGCCAGCAGCCCTAGCGGCTACGAGCAGTACTTC	CASSPSGYEQYF
TRBV15	many	TRBD2	TRBJ2-1	TGTGCCACCAGCGAGCGGACTAGCGGGATCAATGAGCAGTTCTTC	CATSERTSGINEQFF
TRBV4-3	.	.	TRBJ1-2	TGCGCCAGCAGCCTCGTAAGGGACGTAACCCGTTTGTATGGCTACACCTTC	CASSLVRDVTRLYGYTF
TRBV5-1	few	TRBD2	TRBJ2-7	TGCGCCAGCAGCTCGGGACTAGCGGTCTACGAGCAGTACTTC	CASSSGLAVYEQYF